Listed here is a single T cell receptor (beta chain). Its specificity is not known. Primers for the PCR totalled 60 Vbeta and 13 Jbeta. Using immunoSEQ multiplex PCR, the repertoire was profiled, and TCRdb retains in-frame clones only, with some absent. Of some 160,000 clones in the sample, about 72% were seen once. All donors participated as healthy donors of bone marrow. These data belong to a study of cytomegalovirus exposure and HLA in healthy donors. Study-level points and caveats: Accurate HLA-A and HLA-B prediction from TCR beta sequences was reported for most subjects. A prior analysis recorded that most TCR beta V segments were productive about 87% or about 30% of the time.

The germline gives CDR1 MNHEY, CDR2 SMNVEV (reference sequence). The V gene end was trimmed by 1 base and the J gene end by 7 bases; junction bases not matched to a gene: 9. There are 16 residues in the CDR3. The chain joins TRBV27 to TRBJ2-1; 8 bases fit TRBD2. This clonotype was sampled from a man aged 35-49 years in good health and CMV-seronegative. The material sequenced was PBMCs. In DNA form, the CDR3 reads TGTGCCAGCAGTTTATTCTCTAGCGGGCTTGTGAATGAGCAGTTCTTC. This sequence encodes CASSLFSSGLVNEQFF.